The 20 T cell receptor beta chains presented below share a single source sample, sequenced in a study of control samples from healthy donors and cancer patients. Here immunoSEQ multiplex PCR was the method, and the copy in TCRdb shows in-frame clones only, minus some. The sample gives around 80,000 clones, over 75% of which show up once; over 15% is in the top ten. The sequencing input was blood. The receptors were sampled from a man over 45 in good health.

This clone was seen only once. The chain recombines TRBV10-2 with TRBJ1-1, with 8 positions matching TRBD1. The V and J ends lost 5 bases and 0 bases, in that order; junction bases with no gene match: 2. Per the germline V gene, CDR1 is WSHSY and CDR2 is SAAADI. The CDR3 spans 14 residues. The CDR3 DNA reads as TGCGCCAGCAGTCGGACAGGGATGAACACTGAAGCTTTCTTT. The encoded protein is CASSRTGMNTEAFF.

This chain links TRBV6-2 or TRBV6-3 with TRBJ2-1; the match to TRBD2 covers 7 bases. Germline-derived CDR1 and CDR2 are MNHEY and SVGEGT. The length of the CDR3 is 16 residues. V lost 2 bases, J lost 2 bases, and 6 bases stayed unmatched. The CDR3 bases are TGTGCCAGCAGTTACGTCACGGGAGGAGCCTACAATGAGCAGTTCTTC. Its protein is CASSYVTGGAYNEQFF.

This clone has ten or more counts. J is TRBJ2-3 and V is TRBV6-4; the D gene could be TRBD1 or TRBD2 (5 bases each). Trimming removed 2 bases at V and 9 bases at J, with 15 bases between. The CDR3 consists of 14 residues. The V gene's germline CDR1 is MRHNA and CDR2 SNTAGT. CDR3 nucleotides: TGTGCCAGCAGTGACGGCCGGGACGTAGCGACGCAGTATTTT. Translation gives CASSDGRDVATQYF.

This chain uses TRBV6-2 or TRBV6-3 with TRBJ1-1; 8 positions agree with TRBD1. The germline V gene encodes CDR1 MNHEY and CDR2 SVGEGT. This CDR3 has 14 residues. With 6 bases clipped from V and 2 bases from J, the junction kept 5 bases outside the gene matches. The CDR3 nucleotides read TGTGCCAGCAGCCGTGGACAGGGAAACACTGAAGCTTTCTTT. It yields the protein CASSRGQGNTEAFF.

The chain is built from TRBV10-3 and TRBJ1-1; no firm D call. Germline loops: CDR1 ENHRY, CDR2 SYGVKD. Trimming cost V 0 bases and J 7 bases, with 6 bases left between them. This CDR3 has 12 residues. The CDR3 DNA sequence: TGTGCCATCAGTGAGTCTCAGGTTGAAGCTTTCTTT. Its protein product is CAISESQVEAFF.

V and J are TRBV10-3 and TRBJ1-2; 7 bases agree with TRBD1. The CDR3 is made up of 13 amino acids. Germline values: CDR1 ENHRY, CDR2 SYGVKD. With V trimmed by 3 bases and J by 7 bases, 5 bases remained unmatched. The CDR3 bases are TGTGCCATCAGTGAACAGGGGAACGTTGGCTACACCTTC. Translation: CAISEQGNVGYTF.

This clone was seen just once. This rearrangement joins TRBV5-4 to TRBJ2-2; 13 bases fit TRBD2. V lost 4 bases and J lost 2; bases outside the gene matches: 5. Germline values: CDR1 SGHNT, CDR2 YYREEE (reference sequence). This CDR3 region has 17 residues. The CDR3: CASSVGLAGANTGELFF. The CDR3 DNA follows: TGTGCCAGCAGCGTTGGACTAGCGGGGGCTAACACCGGGGAGCTGTTTTTT.

The chain is built from TRBV7-9 and TRBJ2-7; 7 bases map to TRBD2. Per germline, CDR1 SEHNR and CDR2 FQNEAQ (reference sequence). This CDR3 has 14 residues. V gave up 7 bases and J gave up 3 bases; unmatched junction bases: 9. This chain's CDR3 is CASTLLGLDYEQYF. In DNA form, the CDR3 reads TGTGCCAGCACCCTCCTAGGACTAGACTACGAGCAGTACTTC.

The chain employs TRBV7-2 and TRBJ1-2; D not resolved. V was shortened by 4 bases and J by 7 bases, with 13 bases between the two germline ends. The CDR3 is made up of 13 amino acids. The V gene's germline CDR1 is SGHTA and CDR2 FQGNSA. In DNA, the CDR3 is TGTGCCAGCAGCTCTTCGGCGGGGTTTGGCTACACCTTC. This codes for CASSSSAGFGYTF.

The chain uses TRBV30 and TRBJ1-5, with a weak D call TRBD1 (6 bases). Trimming cost V 3 bases and J 4 bases, with 10 bases left between them. CDR1 and CDR2 from the germline V gene are GTSNPN and SVGIG (reference sequence). This CDR3 spans 13 amino acids. The CDR3, as DNA: TGTGCCTGGAGCGTGGGGGCTAATCAGCCCCAGCATTTT. Translated: CAWSVGANQPQHF.

This clone was seen only a few times. The chain is built from TRBV19 and TRBJ2-2; no firm D call. Germline loops: CDR1 LNHDA, CDR2 SQIVND (reference sequence). V was cut by 4 bases and J by 3 bases, with 6 bases left in between. This CDR3 region has 13 residues. The CDR3: CASSSLYTGELFF. As DNA, the CDR3 is TGTGCCAGTAGTAGTCTTTACACCGGGGAGCTGTTTTTT.

This chain uses TRBV6-2 or TRBV6-3 with TRBJ2-5, with D unresolved. The CDR3 extends over 14 amino acids. V lost 1 base and J lost 2, with 8 bases in between. The germline V gene has CDR1 MNHEY and CDR2 SVGEGT. CDR3 DNA sequence: TGTGCCAGCAGTTACTTGGCTATACAAGAGACCCAGTACTTC. It translates to CASSYLAIQETQYF.

The chain links TRBV5-1 to TRBJ2-3, with 9 bases lining up with TRBD2. Germline trimming cut 4 bases from V and 4 bases from J; bases unmatched to any gene: 4. Germline V gene data show CDR1 as SGHRS and CDR2 as YFSETQ. The CDR3 covers 14 residues. CDR3 DNA sequence: TGCGCCAGCAGCCTGGCGGGAGGGGCAGATACGCAGTATTTT. Amino acids: CASSLAGGADTQYF.

This chain uses TRBV5-1 with TRBJ1-1, with D possibly matching TRBD1 (5 bases). The germline gives CDR1 SGHRS, CDR2 YFSETQ. This CDR3 has 16 residues. The V and J ends lost 0 bases and 5 bases respectively, with 17 bases between them. The DNA for the CDR3 is TGCGCCAGCAGCTTGGGAGGGGCGCGGGTTAAGACTGAAGCTTTCTTT. This encodes CASSLGGARVKTEAFF.

The gene calls are TRBV7-8 and TRBJ2-5; the match to TRBD1 covers 7 bases. With V trimmed by 2 bases and J by 8 bases, 11 bases remained unmatched. The germline V gene encodes CDR1 SGHVS and CDR2 FQNEAQ. The CDR3 runs 15 residues. The CDR3 reads CASSLLGGKQGTQYF. The CDR3 coding sequence is TGTGCCAGCAGCTTATTAGGGGGCAAGCAGGGTACCCAGTACTTC.

The chain uses TRBV11-2 and TRBJ1-2, with D maybe TRBD1 (6 bases). V dropped 1 base and J dropped 4 bases, with 22 bases sitting between them. The germline CDR1 and CDR2 sequences are SGHAT and FQNNGV. The CDR3 is 18 residues long. DNA of the CDR3: TGTGCCAGCAGCTTAGGTCGTAGGTGTGGGGGCGGGAGCTATGGCTACACCTTC. This encodes CASSLGRRCGGGSYGYTF. Combining the CDR3 with reference TRBV11-2 and TRBJ1-2 gives the whole variable domain EAGVAQSPRYKIIEKRQSVAFWCNPISGHATLYWYQQILGQGPKLLIQFQNNGVVDDSQLPKDRFSAERLKGVDSTLKIQPAKLEDSAVYLCASSLGRRCGGGSYGYTFGSGTRLTVV.

V usage is TRBV7-9 and J usage is TRBJ2-1; D not resolved. CDR1 is SEHNR and CDR2 is FQNEAQ in the germline V gene (reference sequence). The CDR3 covers 14 residues. V was trimmed by 4 bases and J by 6 bases, leaving 13 bases between them. The CDR3 DNA follows: TGTGCCAGCAGCTCCCCGGGTTCCACCAATGAGCAGTTCTTC. Amino acid sequence: CASSSPGSTNEQFF.

This clone was observed once. The V and J genes are TRBV19 and TRBJ2-1; D unresolved. Trimming cost V 4 bases and J 0 bases, with 7 bases left between them. The CDR3 spans 14 residues. CDR1 is LNHDA and CDR2 is SQIVND in the germline V gene (reference sequence). CDR3 DNA sequence: TGTGCCAGTAGTAGACTGAGCTCCTACAATGAGCAGTTCTTC. This sequence encodes CASSRLSSYNEQFF.

The chain couples TRBV19 to TRBJ1-5; D remains unclear. Germline V CDR1 and CDR2: LNHDA, SQIVND (reference sequence). The CDR3 runs to 13 residues. Trimming left V 5 bases short and J 3 bases short, with 8 bases between. The CDR3 DNA is TGTGCCAGTAGTCCGGGCTACAATCAGCCCCAGCATTTT. Its protein is CASSPGYNQPQHF.

The chain uses TRBV18 and TRBJ1-1, with TRBD1 matching over 7 bases. This CDR3 is 13 amino acids long. V shed 2 bases and J 7 bases; nucleotides not matched to a gene: 4. Germline V lookup: CDR1 KGHSH, CDR2 LQKENI. The CDR3 loop is CASSPDRADEAFF. The CDR3 coding sequence is TGTGCCAGCTCACCAGACAGGGCTGATGAAGCTTTCTTT.